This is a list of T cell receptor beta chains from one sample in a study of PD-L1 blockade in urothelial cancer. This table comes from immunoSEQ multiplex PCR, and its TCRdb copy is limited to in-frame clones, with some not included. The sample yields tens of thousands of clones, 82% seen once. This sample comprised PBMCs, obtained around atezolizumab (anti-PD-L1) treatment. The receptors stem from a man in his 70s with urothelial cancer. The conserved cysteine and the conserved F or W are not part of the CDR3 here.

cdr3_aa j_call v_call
ASSQEEGETQY TRBJ2-5 TRBV4-1
ASSPPGRGNYEQY TRBJ2-7 TRBV18
ASSINGRFNEKLF TRBJ1-4 TRBV19
ASSESGVEAF TRBJ1-1 TRBV25-1
ASGLPRRRDRDEYEQY TRBJ2-7 TRBV12-5
ASSVLREAEAF TRBJ1-1 TRBV6-1
ASIFTASYEQY TRBJ2-7 TRBV6-4
ASSPRQGAYEQY TRBJ2-7 TRBV7-2
ASSPGTGATAPH TRBJ2-7 TRBV5-1
ASSLNPRSLGEQY TRBJ2-7 TRBV5-6
ASRREGAPNYGYT TRBJ1-2 TRBV19
ASCGRANEKLF TRBJ1-4 TRBV6-6
ASSYRGGETQY TRBJ2-5 TRBV6-6
ASSFEGNTIY TRBJ1-3 TRBV7-9
ATSSSTGGYEQY TRBJ2-7 TRBV15
ASTTQGLNYGYT TRBJ1-2 TRBV6-6
ATSTIDRVGGYT TRBJ1-2 TRBV15
ASSPDRGRGETQY TRBJ2-5 TRBV18
ASSLTSGDYNEQF TRBJ2-1 TRBV11-2
ASSQGWAGGAETQY TRBJ2-5 TRBV4-1
AISHKKTEATGELF TRBJ2-2 TRBV10-3
ASNLAGGTNTGELF TRBJ2-2 TRBV7-2
ASSGTSGGGPDTQY TRBJ2-3 TRBV2
ASRPSGPMGEQF TRBJ2-1 TRBV5-6
AISESGTLMNTEAF TRBJ1-1 TRBV10-3
ASSVSASNEQF TRBJ2-1 TRBV2
ASSPMGGVYNEQF TRBJ2-1 TRBV18
ASSLAGGHNEQF TRBJ2-1 TRBV7-2
ASSVREREEKLF TRBJ1-4 TRBV6-1
ASSPGVGEAF TRBJ1-1 TRBV5-8